This T cell receptor (beta chain) emerged from a study of blood T cells in healthy people across ages. Findings of the study overall: Per million T cells, the diversity of TCR beta decreased roughly linearly as age advanced.

The germline V and J ends were trimmed by 0 bases and 3 bases, with 12 bases remaining between them. CDR1 SGHRS and CDR2 YFSETQ come from the germline V gene. The CDR3 totals 16 residues. A sample-barcoded 5' primer and a J-beta primer mix were used in a second PCR of roughly 6 to 11 cycles. TCRdb passed the 5' RACE reads through MiXCR, listing each CDR3 protein once. This table holds under 950,000 distinct CDR3 sequences, 20% to 25% found once. This clonotype has a count of ten or more. Its target is not known. The sequencing sample was made of blood. The clonotype originates from a man in his sixties or seventies in good health. The rearrangement links TRBV5-1 to TRBJ1-4, with a weak D call TRBD1 (6 bases). This CDR3 is CASSLDAGASNEKLFF. The CDR3 coding sequence is TGCGCCAGCAGCTTGGACGCGGGGGCCTCTAATGAAAAACTGTTTTTT.